Below are 2 T cell receptor beta chains sequenced from a single sample in a study of T cell changes during pregnancy in multiple sclerosis. Produced via immunoSEQ multiplex PCR; TCRdb's table is partial and in-frame only. The sample yields approximately 50,000 clones, roughly 87% seen once. The source was peripheral blood, collected in the third trimester of pregnancy. The receptors come from a female donor in good health, enrolled as a control in a pregnancy study.

The chain combines TRBV19 with TRBJ2-1; unclear D gene. V was trimmed by 2 bases and J by 5 bases, leaving 10 bases between them. The CDR3 sequence is 14 residues long. Germline-derived CDR1 and CDR2 are LNHDA and SQIVND (reference sequence). The CDR3 bases are TGTGCCAGTAGTATACGGTACTATGACAATGAGCAGTTCTTC. Translating it yields CASSIRYYDNEQFF.

To note about this clone: Other DNA sequences within the sample encode an identical CDR3. The V gene is TRBV5-1, the J gene TRBJ2-7, with 7 bases identical to TRBD1. Germline V gene sequence: CDR1 SGHRS, CDR2 YFSETQ. The CDR3 is made up of 14 amino acids. The V and J ends lost 3 bases and 1 base, in that order; junction bases with no gene match: 4. DNA of the CDR3: TGCGCCAGCAGCTCCGGACAGGTTTCCTACGAGCAGTACTTC. Its translation is CASSSGQVSYEQYF.